The rows below give T cell receptor beta chains drawn from one sample of a study of blood T cell repertoires in COVID-19. Using immunoSEQ multiplex PCR, the repertoire was profiled, and TCRdb retains in-frame clones only, with some absent. The sample shows hundreds of thousands of clones, over 75% of them seen only once. Sequencing was performed on PBMCs or T cells enriched from blood (not recorded which). The receptors come from a woman aged 40 to 50 who had recovered from COVID-19. Both conserved end residues are part of each CDR3. A D gene is named only where the DNA matches it firmly. The size field is filled for only some rows; it gives once, few, many or a size class.

clone size	D gene	V gene	J gene	CDR3 DNA	CDR3 protein
NA	NA	TRBV20-1	TRBJ1-1	TGCAGTGGAGCTATGAACACTGAAGCTTTCTTT	CSGAMNTEAFF
once	NA	TRBV5-1	TRBJ1-2	TGCGCCAGCAGCTTGGAGCGGCCCTCTTATGGCTACACCTTC	CASSLERPSYGYTF
once	NA	TRBV28	TRBJ2-7	TGTGCCAGCAATACGGGGGAGAACCGATACGAGCAGTACTTC	CASNTGENRYEQYF
NA	NA	TRBV19	TRBJ1-3	TGTGCCAGTAGTATAGATCACAGGGATTACTCTGGAAACACCATATATTTT	CASSIDHRDYSGNTIYF
NA	TRBD2	TRBV6-2/TRBV6-3	TRBJ2-5	TGTGCCAGCAGTTTCCTAGCGGGGGTAGAGACCCAGTACTTC	CASSFLAGVETQYF
NA	TRBD2	TRBV27	TRBJ2-5	TGTGCCAGGACCGGACTAGCGGGGTGTAAACAAGAGACCCAGTACTTC	CARTGLAGCKQETQYF
NA	TRBD2	TRBV7-9	TRBJ2-1	TGTGCCAGCAGCCGGACCGCGGGGGGTGAACTGATGATGAATGAGCAGTTCTTC	CASSRTAGGELMMNEQFF
NA	NA	TRBV7-9	TRBJ1-1	TGTTGGATTTTTCGGGAGACTGAAGCTTTCTTT	CWIFRETEAFF
NA	TRBD1	TRBV7-9	TRBJ1-4	TGTGCCAGCAGCTTACGACAGGGGACGGATGAAAAACTGTTTTTT	CASSLRQGTDEKLFF
few	TRBD1	TRBV4-2	TRBJ2-1	TGTGCCAGCAGCCGACCTGGGGACAGCTTGCAGTTCTTC	CASSRPGDSLQFF
NA	NA	TRBV3-1/TRBV3-2	TRBJ1-1	TGTGCCAGCAGCCCCCGACAGGAGGACACTGAAGCTTTCTTT	CASSPRQEDTEAFF
NA	NA	TRBV13	TRBJ2-1	TGTGCCAGCACCCTTCAAGTAGCGGTTTACAATGAGCAGTTCTTC	CASTLQVAVYNEQFF
NA	NA	TRBV5-4	TRBJ1-2	TGTGCCAGCAGCCTTGGAGGGAAGGATGGCTACACCTTC	CASSLGGKDGYTF
NA	NA	TRBV6-5	TRBJ1-2	TGTGCCAGCAGTTCTAACTCAGGGTACTATGGCTACACCTTC	CASSSNSGYYGYTF
NA	TRBD1	TRBV19	TRBJ1-6	TGTGCCAGTAGTATTGGGACAGTAAATTCACCCCTCCACTTT	CASSIGTVNSPLHF
once	NA	TRBV7-3	TRBJ2-3	TGTGCCAGCAGTTCCAGTCAGGCAGATACGCAGTATTTT	CASSSSQADTQYF
NA	NA	TRBV12-3/TRBV12-4	TRBJ1-1	TGTGCCAGCACCTTCCGGGGGACTGAAGCTTTCTTT	CASTFRGTEAFF
NA	NA	TRBV6-1	TRBJ1-1	TGTGCCAGCAGTGACCCCCTTGGGGGGGCGGGGTACACTGAAGCTTTCTTT	CASSDPLGGAGYTEAFF
NA	NA	TRBV27	TRBJ1-3	TGTGCCAGCAGTCCTCAGGGTCTCTCTGGAAACACCATATATTTT	CASSPQGLSGNTIYF
NA	TRBD2	TRBV7-3	TRBJ2-5	TGTGCCAGCAGCTTAAGGCGGGAGGGGACCCAGTACTTC	CASSLRREGTQYF
NA	NA	TRBV4-1	TRBJ1-5	TGCGCCAGCAGCCAACCACTGGACGGGATAACGGGGAGCAATCAGCCCCAGCATTTT	CASSQPLDGITGSNQPQHF
NA	NA	TRBV4-1	TRBJ1-2	TGCGCCAGCAGCCAAGTTGCGGGGGTATTCTCAAGCTACACCTTC	CASSQVAGVFSSYTF
NA	TRBD2	TRBV7-3	TRBJ2-3	TGTGCCAGCAGCTTCTCTAGCGGAGCAGATACGCAGTATTTT	CASSFSSGADTQYF
NA	TRBD1	TRBV6-5	TRBJ1-5	TGTGCCAGCAGCCCCCCCGGGACAGGGGTTCAGCCCCAGCATTTT	CASSPPGTGVQPQHF
NA	NA	TRBV3-1/TRBV3-2	TRBJ2-4	TGTGCCAGCAGCCAAGACCCAGGGGAAAGTGCCAAAAACATTCAGTACTTC	CASSQDPGESAKNIQYF
NA	NA	TRBV6-5	TRBJ1-1	TGTGCCAGCAATCTCAACCTACACACTGAAGCTTTCTTT	CASNLNLHTEAFF
NA	NA	TRBV2	TRBJ2-1	TGTGCCAGCAGTCCGGTAGAACTCCACTACAATGAGCAGTTCTTC	CASSPVELHYNEQFF
once	TRBD1	TRBV9	TRBJ1-2	TGTGCCAGCAGCCCTCCCGACAGGGCAGATGGCTACACCTTC	CASSPPDRADGYTF
NA	NA	TRBV25-1	TRBJ1-2	TGTGCCAGCAGTGCAACAGGGTTCTATGGCTACACCTTC	CASSATGFYGYTF
NA	NA	TRBV3-1/TRBV3-2	TRBJ2-1	TGTGCCAGCAGACGGGGGACCTCCAATGAGCAGTTCTTC	CASRRGTSNEQFF
NA	NA	TRBV20-1	TRBJ1-2	TGCAGTGCTTCGGACAGCTATGGCTACACCTTC	CSASDSYGYTF
NA	TRBD2	TRBV3-1/TRBV3-2	TRBJ2-2	TGTGCCAGCAGCTACCGCCGTTTTAGCGGGAGGGTTGGAACTGGCGGGGAGCTGTTTTTT	CASSYRRFSGRVGTGGELFF
once	NA	TRBV27	TRBJ1-6	TGTGCCAGCAGCCCTGCAGGGAAACATAATTCACCCCTCCACTTT	CASSPAGKHNSPLHF
NA	NA	TRBV5-1	TRBJ1-1	TGCGCCAGCAGCTCGCGGGGAGGGCTGGACACTGAAGCTTTCTTT	CASSSRGGLDTEAFF
NA	TRBD1	TRBV24-1	TRBJ1-1	TGTGCCACCAGTGATTCCGGGACAGGGTACACTGAAGCTTTCTTT	CATSDSGTGYTEAFF
NA	NA	TRBV7-9	TRBJ2-7	TGTGCCAGCAGCTTAGCGTTAGACAGACCCTACGAGCAGTACTTC	CASSLALDRPYEQYF
NA	TRBD2	TRBV24-1	TRBJ2-3	TGTGCCACCAGTGTTGCGGGAGGGCCAACAGATACGCAGTATTTT	CATSVAGGPTDTQYF
NA	NA	TRBV10-3	TRBJ1-2	TGTGCCATCAGCGGGACTAACTATGGCTACACCTTC	CAISGTNYGYTF
once	NA	TRBV28	TRBJ2-7	TGTGCCAGCAGCGTAGAAGCCTACGAGCAGTACTTC	CASSVEAYEQYF
NA	TRBD1	TRBV7-2	TRBJ2-7	TGTGCCAGCAGCTCCCGGACAGGGGCGGACTACGAGCAGTACTTC	CASSSRTGADYEQYF
once	TRBD1	TRBV10-3	TRBJ2-7	TGTGCCATCAGTGGAGGGGACAGAACCTCCTACGAGCAGTACTTC	CAISGGDRTSYEQYF
NA	TRBD1	TRBV12-3/TRBV12-4	TRBJ2-7	TGTGCCAGCGCCTACAGGGGAAGGTACGAGCAGTACTTC	CASAYRGRYEQYF
NA	TRBD2	TRBV6-5	TRBJ2-2	TGTGCCACCCTGGGGCTAGCGGAAAACACCGGGGAGCTGTTTTTT	CATLGLAENTGELFF
NA	NA	TRBV11-2	TRBJ2-5	TGTGCCAGCACCAAAATCCACGGGGACACGCCGGTCGGCCAGTACTTC	CASTKIHGDTPVGQYF
NA	TRBD1	TRBV10-1	TRBJ2-1	TGCGCCAGCAGTGAAGGGACAGGCCTCAGCTCCTACAATGAGCAGTTCTTC	CASSEGTGLSSYNEQFF
NA	NA	TRBV6-5	TRBJ1-5	TGTGCCAGCAGCCCCGGGACAATCAATCAGCCCCAGCATTTT	CASSPGTINQPQHF
NA	TRBD1	TRBV28	TRBJ1-5	TGTGCCAGCAGTTTGGACAGGGCCATCAATCAGCCCCAGCATTTT	CASSLDRAINQPQHF
NA	TRBD1	TRBV9	TRBJ1-6	TGTGCCAGCCAGGGACAGGGTTATTCACCCCTCCACTTT	CASQGQGYSPLHF
NA	NA	TRBV18	TRBJ1-1	TGTGCCAGCGGACCCCAGGGTCAGACTGAAGCTTTCTTT	CASGPQGQTEAFF
once	NA	TRBV5-4	TRBJ1-6	TGTGCCAGCAGCTACGGAGGGCCGAGCTCCTATAATTCACCCCTCCACTTT	CASSYGGPSSYNSPLHF
NA	NA	TRBV5-1	TRBJ2-3	TGCGCCAGCAGCTTCAGGGGGGTTACAGATACGCAGTATTTT	CASSFRGVTDTQYF
NA	TRBD2	TRBV28	TRBJ2-3	TGTGCCAGCAGAACTCTAGCGGGGGGGCCTAAGACAGATACGCAGTATTTT	CASRTLAGGPKTDTQYF
NA	TRBD1	TRBV29-1	TRBJ2-7	TGCAGCGTTGAAGAGGGGACAGGGGCTTCCTACGAGCAGTACTTC	CSVEEGTGASYEQYF
NA	TRBD1	TRBV2	TRBJ1-5	TGTGCCAGCAGTGAGAGACAGGGAAATCAGCCCCAGCATTTT	CASSERQGNQPQHF
NA	NA	TRBV18	TRBJ2-7	TGTGCCAGCTCAGATACCGGGTCGCCCTACGAGCAGTACTTC	CASSDTGSPYEQYF